This T cell receptor beta chain came from a study of blood T cell repertoires in COVID-19. Sequencing was performed with immunoSEQ multiplex PCR; in TCRdb, only in-frame clones are kept and a portion is missing. This table has some 70,000 clones, 90% appearing once. The CDR3 totals 17 residues. From germline, CDR1 is MDHEN and CDR2 SYDVKM. The ends were cut back, 5 bases at V and 2 bases at J, with 18 bases in the middle. The origin of this receptor is a man aged 50 or older with COVID-19, enrolled during active disease. The chain links TRBV28 to TRBJ1-4, with D perhaps TRBD1 (6 bases). What was sequenced was peripheral blood. Here the CDR3 reads CASSTPGGGGTNEKLFF. The CDR3 DNA is TGTGCCAGCAGTACACCGGGAGGGGGGGGCACTAATGAAAAACTGTTTTTT.